This T cell receptor beta chain appears in the sequencing data of a study of long-term antiretroviral therapy in people with HIV. Per germline, CDR1 DFQATT and CDR2 SNEGSKA (reference sequence). This CDR3 has 11 residues. Survey-level immunoSEQ v3.0 assays were run. Here immunoSEQ multiplex PCR was the method, and the copy in TCRdb shows in-frame clones only, minus some. Of roughly 16,000 clones listed, about 85% are singletons. On this clone: Its antigen is not identified.

Overall study results and limits: From the mid-2000s to the late 2010s, blood was obtained, possibly while participants received older ART regimens.

The TCR originated in a woman between 40 and 50 years old with HIV. This sequence joins TRBV20-1 and TRBJ2-5, with D uncertain. The DNA end lines up better with TRBJ2-7; the J call may be wrong. The material was unsorted PBMCs, obtained 0.5 years after starting antiretroviral therapy. CDR3: CSATWRGEQYF. The CDR3 DNA reads as TGCAGTGCAACGTGGCGCGGCGAGCAGTACTTC.